Below, 25 T cell receptor beta chains from the same sample are listed, as sequenced in a study of cytomegalovirus exposure and HLA in healthy donors. PCR used 60 Vbeta primers and 13 Jbeta primers. Assay used: immunoSEQ multiplex PCR; TCRdb lists only in-frame clones, some missing. The sample has over 200,000 clones, 78% seen once. The sequencing input was PBMCs. The receptor set was obtained from a male donor in good health and CMV-seronegative.

CDR3 sequence reads: CASSSPGLGQETQYF. The CDR3 nucleotides are TGTGCCAGCAGTTCTCCGGGACTAGGTCAGGAGACCCAGTACTTC. The rearrangement joins TRBV6-5 to TRBJ2-5, with 8 bases that match TRBD2. There are 15 residues in the CDR3. Germline assignment: CDR1 MNHEY and CDR2 SVGAGI. Trimming cost V 4 bases and J 5 bases; bases outside gene matches: 9.

The chain joins TRBV19 to TRBJ2-7; possibly TRBD2 for D (5 bases). The CDR3 is 14 residues long. V was trimmed by 3 bases and J by 2 bases, leaving 11 bases between them. Germline V gene sequence: CDR1 LNHDA, CDR2 SQIVND (reference sequence). CDR3 in amino acids: CASSIGRDAYEQYF. Written as DNA, the CDR3 is TGTGCCAGTAGTATCGGACGGGATGCCTACGAGCAGTACTTC. The entire variable domain, with the rest obtained from reference TRBV19 and TRBJ2-7, is as follows: DGGITQSPKYLFRKEGQNVTLSCEQNLNHDAMYWYRQDPGQGLRLIYYSQIVNDFQKGDIAEGYSVSREKKESFPLTVTSAQKNPTAFYLCASSIGRDAYEQYFGPGTRLTVT.

The rearrangement uses TRBV7-3 and TRBJ1-1; D gene ambiguous. Between the trimmed V and J ends, which lost 5 bases and 2 bases, there was a span of 9 bases. CDR1 is SGHTA and CDR2 is FQGTGA in the germline V gene. There are 13 residues in the CDR3. CDR3 DNA: TGTGCCAGCAGCCCCTATCTCAACACTGAAGCTTTCTTT. This gives the protein CASSPYLNTEAFF. The complete variable domain, with remaining parts taken from reference TRBV7-3 and TRBJ1-1, reads GAGVSQTPSNKVTEKGKYVELRCDPISGHTALYWYRQSLGQGPEFLIYFQGTGAADDSGLPNDRFFAVRPEGSVSTLKIQRTERGDSAVYLCASSPYLNTEAFFGQGTRLTVV.

A few counts support this clone. This rearrangement joins TRBV14 to TRBJ1-1; D is perhaps TRBD1 (5 bases). Deletions cut 5 bases from V and 3 bases from J, with 10 bases between. CDR1 and CDR2 (germline): SGHDN, FVKESK. The CDR3 contains 13 residues. CDR3 nucleotides: TGTGCCAGCAGCAGAACACAGGACACTGAAGCTTTCTTT. Protein product: CASSRTQDTEAFF.

This clone showed up just a few times. This chain connects TRBV4-1 to TRBJ2-3; 11 nucleotides match TRBD1. Germline CDR1 MGHRA, CDR2 YSYEKL. The CDR3 consists of 17 residues. Trimming removed 2 bases from V and 4 bases from J; junction bases left unmatched: 8. The CDR3 loop is CASSQRDRGSWSDTQYF. The CDR3, as DNA: TGCGCCAGCAGCCAAAGGGACAGGGGGTCTTGGTCAGATACGCAGTATTTT.

This clone was picked up one time. This chain joins TRBV7-3 and TRBJ2-5; D may be TRBD2 (6 bases). In germline, CDR1 is SGHTA, CDR2 FQGTGA. With 5 bases removed from V and 5 bases from J, the gap between germline ends came to 12 bases. This CDR3 comprises 13 residues. The CDR3 DNA reads TGTGCCAGCAGCCGGAGGAGGGAGGAGACCCAGTACTTC. Translation: CASSRRREETQYF.

The chain carries TRBV9 and TRBJ2-3, with TRBD1 identical over 9 bases. The CDR3 loop spans 17 amino acids. The germline gives CDR1 SGDLS, CDR2 YYNGEE. With 0 bases clipped from V and 1 base from J, the junction kept 6 bases outside the gene matches. In DNA, the CDR3 is TGTGCCAGCAGCGTAGGGGACAGGGTGGGCGGCACAGATACGCAGTATTTT. Translation: CASSVGDRVGGTDTQYF. The full variable domain, completed using reference TRBV9 and TRBJ2-3, is DSGVTQTPKHLITATGQRVTLRCSPRSGDLSVYWYQQSLDQGLQFLIQYYNGEERAKGNILERFSAQQFPDLHSELNLSSLELGDSALYFCASSVGDRVGGTDTQYFGPGTRLTVL.

The chain carries TRBV29-1 and TRBJ2-5, with unresolved D. The CDR3 spans 12 residues. The ends were cut back, 4 bases at V and 5 bases at J, with 11 bases in the middle. Germline assignment: CDR1 SQVTM and CDR2 ANQGSEA. The CDR3 DNA sequence: TGCAGCGTTGCCCTAAGTCGGGAGACCCAGTACTTC. This gives the protein CSVALSRETQYF.

This clone has just one count. The chain employs TRBV27 and TRBJ2-3; D is ambiguous. The ends were cut back, 2 bases at V and 6 bases at J, with 12 bases in the middle. This CDR3 is built from 14 residues. The germline V gene has CDR1 MNHEY and CDR2 SMNVEV (reference sequence). The CDR3 region is CASSLVAGGDTQYF. The CDR3 region has the DNA TGTGCCAGCAGTTTAGTTGCAGGTGGCGATACGCAGTATTTT.

The chain combines TRBV19 with TRBJ2-6; 7 bases are a match to TRBD1. Germline assignment: CDR1 LNHDA and CDR2 SQIVND (reference sequence). This CDR3 is built from 17 residues. The J segment lost 4 bases and the V segment lost 2 bases, leaving 8 bases of the junction unmatched. Here the CDR3 reads CASSIPKTGVGANVLTF. Written as DNA, the CDR3 is TGTGCCAGTAGTATACCCAAAACAGGGGTCGGGGCCAACGTCCTGACTTTC.

CDR3 bases: TGTGCCAGCAGTTTAATGCGGGAGGTTCGCGAGCAGTACTTC. It encodes CASSLMREVREQYF. This sequence joins TRBV27 and TRBJ2-7; 8 bases fit TRBD2. In germline, CDR1 is MNHEY, CDR2 SMNVEV (reference sequence). V was pared by 2 bases and J by 6 bases, with 6 bases of the junction left unmatched. The length of the CDR3 is 14 residues.

This clone came up many times. The V and J genes are TRBV18 and TRBJ2-7; 9 nucleotides match TRBD1. The CDR3 contains 14 residues. Germline V lookup: CDR1 KGHSH, CDR2 LQKENI. The ends lost 9 bases at V and 6 bases at J; junction bases unmatched: 12. The CDR3 loop reads CASSRDRVGSEQYF. The CDR3 bases are TGTGCCAGTTCCCGGGACAGGGTAGGCAGCGAGCAGTACTTC.

This clone appeared a single time. The chain has TRBV6-5 and TRBJ1-5; a possible D gene is TRBD1 (5 bases). Germline CDR1 and CDR2: MNHEY and SVGAGI. The CDR3 extends over 15 amino acids. Trimming shortened V by 5 bases and J by 2 bases, and 13 bases separated the two germline ends. CDR3 DNA: TGTGCCAGCAGTGGAGTAACAGGTGGCAATCAGCCCCAGCATTTT. It is translated as CASSGVTGGNQPQHF.

The rearrangement joins TRBV10-3 to TRBJ1-2; D uncertain. The germline V gene encodes CDR1 ENHRY and CDR2 SYGVKD. This CDR3 spans 12 amino acids. V lost 8 bases and J 6 bases, leaving 13 bases between the germline ends. Here the CDR3 reads CAISRNTDGYTF. As DNA, the CDR3 is TGTGCCATCTCGCGAAACACAGATGGCTACACCTTC.

This chain uses TRBV6-5 with TRBJ2-5; 9 nucleotides align to TRBD1. Germline V gene sequence: CDR1 MNHEY, CDR2 SVGAGI. CDR3 length: 15 amino acids. V was clipped by 4 bases and J by 4 bases; unmatched bases: 7. CDR3 coding DNA: TGTGCCAGCAGTTTGGACAGGGGAGGAGGAGAGACCCAGTACTTC. It encodes CASSLDRGGGETQYF.

The rearrangement joins TRBV18 to TRBJ2-5; 14 bases map to TRBD2. Germline CDR1 KGHSH, CDR2 LQKENI. Germline trimming cut 3 bases from V and 9 bases from J; bases unmatched to any gene: 3. This CDR3 contains 14 residues. DNA for the CDR3: TGTGCCAGCTCACCGGGACTAGCGGGAGATCCCCAGTACTTC. Its protein is CASSPGLAGDPQYF.

The CDR3 nucleotides read TGTGCCAGCAGCCTGCTTGGGGCTCATGGCTACACCTTC. The encoded protein is CASSLLGAHGYTF. J is TRBJ1-2 and V is TRBV27, with a weak D call TRBD1 (5 bases). The CDR3 has 13 amino acids. CDR1 and CDR2 (germline): MNHEY, SMNVEV (reference sequence). V was clipped by 6 bases and J by 6 bases, with 14 bases between them.

The V gene is TRBV7-3, the J gene TRBJ2-3, with a weak D call TRBD2 (5 bases). CDR1 and CDR2 (germline): SGHTA, FQGTGA. Trimming cost V 2 bases and J 5 bases, with 8 bases left between them. There are 13 residues in the CDR3. The CDR3 is CASSLSEGDTQYF. Written as DNA, the CDR3 is TGTGCCAGCAGCTTATCTGAGGGAGATACGCAGTATTTT.

The V call is TRBV4-1, the J call TRBJ2-7; 13 positions agree with TRBD2. The CDR3 has 16 amino acids. The V gene's germline CDR1 is MGHRA and CDR2 YSYEKL. V shed 1 base, J shed 3 bases, and the junction held 3 bases outside the gene matches. The CDR3 is CASSQVGTSGNYEQYF. In DNA form, the CDR3 reads TGCGCCAGCAGCCAAGTGGGGACTAGCGGGAACTACGAGCAGTACTTC.

The chain has TRBV6-1 and TRBJ1-2; 8 nucleotides align to TRBD1. CDR1 and CDR2 (germline): MNHNS, SASEGT. This CDR3 comprises 13 residues. After removal of 5 bases from V and 7 bases from J, the junction contained 6 bases not matched to a gene. The CDR3 spells CASSIQGAVGYTF. The CDR3 bases are TGTGCCAGCAGTATTCAGGGGGCTGTTGGCTACACCTTC.

The V call is TRBV5-1, the J call TRBJ2-7; D unclear. This CDR3 is 13 amino acids long. Looked up from germline, CDR1 is SGHRS and CDR2 is YFSETQ. Trimming took 2 bases from V and 6 from J, leaving 12 bases between them. The CDR3 region is CASSLLPRVEQYF. The CDR3 DNA follows: TGCGCCAGCAGCTTATTGCCTAGAGTCGAGCAGTACTTC.

This chain connects TRBV6-1 to TRBJ2-7; 10 bases fit TRBD2. The V gene end was trimmed by 6 bases and the J gene end by 1 base; junction bases not matched to a gene: 6. Germline V gene data show CDR1 as MNHNS and CDR2 as SASEGT. The CDR3 contains 15 residues. This CDR3 reads CASRPLAGASYEQYF. CDR3 DNA sequence: TGTGCCAGCAGACCGCTAGCGGGAGCTTCCTACGAGCAGTACTTC.

This clone appeared a single time. The chain carries TRBV5-4 and TRBJ2-5, with 10 bases lining up with TRBD2. The germline gives CDR1 SGHNT, CDR2 YYREEE (reference sequence). The CDR3 sequence is 15 residues long. The trim removed 3 bases at V and 5 bases at J, leaving 7 bases unmatched. The CDR3 nucleotides read TGTGCCAGCAGCTCAAAGGGACTAGCGTGGGAGACCCAGTACTTC. Its protein is CASSSKGLAWETQYF.

The CDR3 loop is CASSVDRGGGNEQFF. The CDR3 DNA reads TGTGCCAGCAGCGTGGACAGGGGAGGGGGCAATGAGCAGTTCTTC. The chain is built from TRBV6-4 and TRBJ2-1; TRBD1 matches 9 bases. CDR1 and CDR2 (germline): MRHNA, SNTAGT. With V trimmed by 6 bases and J by 6 bases, 9 bases remained unmatched. The CDR3 is 15 residues long.

In this sample, this clone turned up a few times. The rearrangement links TRBV27 to TRBJ2-2; D is unclear. Germline-derived CDR1 and CDR2 are MNHEY and SMNVEV (reference sequence). V was pared by 2 bases and J by 6 bases, with 7 bases between. The CDR3 extends over 13 amino acids. The CDR3 reads CASSLVFPGELFF. The CDR3 DNA reads TGTGCCAGCAGTTTAGTATTCCCCGGGGAGCTGTTTTTT.